This T cell receptor (beta chain) was captured by sequencing in a study of human T cells and chemical hapten exposure. Noted time point: patch test 3, about 24 weeks after DPC sensitization. Treatment denoted: therapeutic diphenylcyclopropenone sensitization with weekly scalp DPC. Overall study findings and caveats: The number of TCRs above 1 in 1000 frequency did not change after DPC sensitization. Expanded TCRs showed more large CDR3 clusters than pre-sensitization or healthy control sets.

As processed by the authors: Samples held a median of approximately 96,000 TCRs, range about 20,000–690,600. Via MiXCR, TCRdb re-called the RACE reads, giving one row per CDR3 protein. In this record, the V and J calls reflect TCRdb's handling and not the investigators' own analysis. This sample carries over 150,000 distinct CDR3 sequences, about a quarter of them seen once, and the ten largest clones take approximately 2.3%. This clonotype was detected a few times. Its antigen is undetermined. The CDR3 runs 15 residues. J was trimmed by 4 bases and V by 3 bases; bases with no gene match: 6. Germline V CDR1 and CDR2: MRHNA, SNTAGT.

The source material was whole blood, sampled in connection with sensitization to the hapten diphenylcyclopropenone (DPC). This chain connects TRBV6-4 to TRBJ2-3; 8 nucleotides align to TRBD2. The source is a woman under 30 with alopecia areata. Some clones in this sample may be carry-over from other donors' samples. This chain's CDR3 is CASSERGASSDTQYF. CDR3 in DNA: TGTGCCAGCAGTGAGCGGGGGGCCTCCTCAGATACGCAGTATTTT.